This is a list of T cell receptor beta chains from one sample in a study of blood T cell repertoires in COVID-19. The assay was immunoSEQ multiplex PCR, and TCRdb's table has in-frame clones only and misses some. The sample has 200,000 to 250,000 clones; 75% to 85% are singletons. Material: peripheral blood. The source of these receptors is a woman in her seventies with COVID-19, enrolled during active disease. The CDR3 runs from the conserved cysteine through the conserved F or W. D genes are given only for firm matches. Clone size is given for some rows only: seen once, a few or many times, or a class if the clone is expanded.

clone_size d_call j_call v_call cdr3_nt cdr3_aa
. . TRBJ1-6 TRBV28 TGTGCCAGCAGTTTTACGGGGCGCTGGGGGGGCTCACCCCTCCACTTT CASSFTGRWGGSPLHF
. . TRBJ2-1 TRBV5-4 TGTGCCAGCAGCTTGCCCGGGAGCGGAGCCTACAATGAGCAGTTCTTC CASSLPGSGAYNEQFF
once . TRBJ1-5 TRBV11-3 TGTGCCAGCACCTATACAGGGAATAGCAATCAGCCCCAGCATTTT CASTYTGNSNQPQHF
. . TRBJ2-7 TRBV27 TGTGCCAGCAGTAGGGGGGACAGCTCCTACGAGCAGTACTTC CASSRGDSSYEQYF
. . TRBJ2-7 TRBV5-4 TGTGCCAGCAGCTTGCAAGAGTGGGGGCCTACGGACGAGCAGTACTTC CASSLQEWGPTDEQYF
. TRBD1 TRBJ2-3 TRBV28 TGTGCCAGCAGTTTCCCCCCCACCCCCCCCGCAGGGGGCGGAACAGATACGCAGTATTTT CASSFPPTPPAGGGTDTQYF
. . TRBJ2-7 TRBV18 TGTGCCAGCTCCCCTAAGACAGTTTCAGTTCTCTACGAGCAGTACTTC CASSPKTVSVLYEQYF
many TRBD2 TRBJ2-3 TRBV6-2/TRBV6-3 TGTGCCAGCAGTTACTTAGCGGGGCACTCCGCACGGACAGATACGCAGTATTTT CASSYLAGHSARTDTQYF
once . TRBJ1-5 TRBV5-1 TGCGCCAGCAGCTCAGGGGTATCTGGCAGCAATCAGCCCCAGCATTTT CASSSGVSGSNQPQHF
. . TRBJ1-2 TRBV24-1 TGTGCCACCAGTGATTCTACTACGGGTAACTATGGCTACACCTTC CATSDSTTGNYGYTF
. TRBD1 TRBJ1-1 TRBV5-1 TGCGCCAGCAGCTTGGATTGGGCAGGGGGCACTGAAGCTTTCTTT CASSLDWAGGTEAFF
. TRBD2 TRBJ2-3 TRBV9 TGTGCCAGCAGCGCCAAGGGACTAGCGGGAGGGCCCGATTTCACAGATACGCAGTATTTT CASSAKGLAGGPDFTDTQYF
. . TRBJ2-3 TRBV30 TGTGCCTGGAGTGCTGGCCCAGATACGCAGTATTTT CAWSAGPDTQYF
. TRBD1 TRBJ1-4 TRBV3-1/TRBV3-2 TGTGCCAGCAGCCAATTGCCTCCCGGGACAGGGTCTGAAAAACTGTTTTTT CASSQLPPGTGSEKLFF
. TRBD1 TRBJ2-7 TRBV6-5 TGTGCCAGCAAGCGGGGACAGGGGCTCTACGAGCAGTACTTC CASKRGQGLYEQYF
. . TRBJ2-7 TRBV30 TGTGCCTGGAGTGTACGGCGGGGCTCCTACGAGCAGTACTTC CAWSVRRGSYEQYF